A selection of T cell receptor beta chains follows, all from one sample in a study of OX40 agonist ivuxolimab in advanced cancers. Profiling relied on immunoSEQ multiplex PCR, and the TCRdb table lists in-frame clones only, not all of them. The sample lists some 83,000 clones; about 86% were seen once. The starting material was CD4+ or CD8+ T cells sorted from blood, obtained in a trial of the OX40 agonist ivuxolimab. These receptors originate from an adult with an advanced solid tumor such as melanoma, head and neck, liver or kidney cancer. Each CDR3 is given with its conserved first and last residue. A D gene is named only where the DNA matches it firmly. Where a row states a size, it is once, few, many or the class of an expanded clone; other rows omit it.

cdr3_nt cdr3_aa j_call d_call v_call clone_size
TGTGCCAGCAGGCGGGGGGGAGGGTTCTACGAGCAGTACTTC CASRRGGGFYEQYF TRBJ2-7 TRBD2 TRBV27 .
TGTGCCAGCAGCTTAAGAGGGGGGAGGAATTCTGGAAACACCATATATTTT CASSLRGGRNSGNTIYF TRBJ1-3 . TRBV13 few
TGTGCCAGCAGCCCCTCGGTGGAAGAGACCCAGTACTTC CASSPSVEETQYF TRBJ2-5 . TRBV5-4 .
TGTGCCAGTAGGGTTGACAGGAGCTCCTACAATGAGCAGTTCTTC CASRVDRSSYNEQFF TRBJ2-1 . TRBV19 .
TGTGCCAGCAGCTTCTACGGGGGCCATGAGCAGTTCTTC CASSFYGGHEQFF TRBJ2-1 . TRBV11-2 .
TGCGCCAGCAGCCAAGAAAGATGGGGAAGCACAGATACGCAGTATTTT CASSQERWGSTDTQYF TRBJ2-3 . TRBV4-1 .
TGTGCCAGCAGTCGACAGGGTAACACCGGGGAGCTGTTTTTT CASSRQGNTGELFF TRBJ2-2 TRBD1 TRBV6-6 .
TGCGCCAGCAGCTTGGGGCTGACTAGCGGGATCACAGATACGCAGTATTTT CASSLGLTSGITDTQYF TRBJ2-3 TRBD2 TRBV5-1 .
TGTGCCAGCAGCGCGAACAGGCGATCTAATGAAAAACTGTTTTTT CASSANRRSNEKLFF TRBJ1-4 . TRBV5-4 .
TGCGCCAGCAGCTTGGTTGGAAAAGGGGGGAACACCGGGGAGCTGTTTTTT CASSLVGKGGNTGELFF TRBJ2-2 . TRBV5-1 .
TGTGCCAGCAGACCCCAGGCGCGAGAGACCCAGTACTTC CASRPQARETQYF TRBJ2-5 . TRBV28 .
TGTGCCAGCAGCAGGGCTGGGGCCAACGTCCTGACTTTC CASSRAGANVLTF TRBJ2-6 . TRBV6-5 few
TGTGCCAGCAGCCCGGGACAGGTATTCACAGATACGCAGTATTTT CASSPGQVFTDTQYF TRBJ2-3 TRBD1 TRBV7-8 .
TGCGCCAGCAGCTCGACCCCTAGCACAGATACGCAGTATTTT CASSSTPSTDTQYF TRBJ2-3 . TRBV5-1 .
TGTGCCAGCAGCTTAGGGGCCGCCGGAAGAGCTTTCTTT CASSLGAAGRAFF TRBJ1-1 . TRBV7-2 .
TGCAGCGTTGAGACTAGTGTTGGCGACGAGCAGTACTTC CSVETSVGDEQYF TRBJ2-7 . TRBV29-1 .
TGTGCCTGGAGTACTGGGACAGGAATTTCTGAAGCTTTCTTT CAWSTGTGISEAFF TRBJ1-1 TRBD1 TRBV30 .
TGTGCCAGCAGCCAAGAGGGGGGGTGGACAGGGCCTGGAAACACCATATATTTT CASSQEGGWTGPGNTIYF TRBJ1-3 TRBD1 TRBV4-2 .
TGTGCCAGTAGGTTGAAGGGGACCACGAGAAGTGAGCAGTTCTTC CASRLKGTTRSEQFF TRBJ2-1 . TRBV19 .
TGTGCCAGCTCACCACCCGGGACAGGGGTCTACAATGAGCAGTTCTTC CASSPPGTGVYNEQFF TRBJ2-1 TRBD1 TRBV18 .
TGTGCCAGCAGTTACCGCGGGTCGGCTTTCTTT CASSYRGSAFF TRBJ1-1 . TRBV6-1 .
TGTGCCAGTACCCTTGTGGGCGCGAATGAGCAGTTCTTC CASTLVGANEQFF TRBJ2-1 . TRBV19 .
TGCGCCAGCAGCCGCGGCGGGGGGAGGGACACTGAAGCTTTCTTT CASSRGGGRDTEAFF TRBJ1-1 . TRBV4-3 .
TGTGCCAGCAGCGTAGAGGACAGGAGCTCCTATAATTCACCCCTCCACTTT CASSVEDRSSYNSPLHF TRBJ1-6 TRBD1 TRBV9 once
TGTGCCAGCAGCTACTTGGGACTAGCGGGATTTGGGGCCAACGTCCTGACTTTC CASSYLGLAGFGANVLTF TRBJ2-6 TRBD2 TRBV7-2 .
TGTGCCAGCAGCAAATCCCGACAGGGGGCCACCACCTACGAGCAGTACTTC CASSKSRQGATTYEQYF TRBJ2-7 TRBD1 TRBV27 .
TGTGCCAGCAGTGCGGTGGGTGCCGGGGAGCTGTTTTTT CASSAVGAGELFF TRBJ2-2 . TRBV2 .
TGTGCCAGTAGTACTAGCGCTAAGAACACCGGGGAGCTGTTTTTT CASSTSAKNTGELFF TRBJ2-2 . TRBV19 .
TGTGCCAGCAGCTCCGGGCAGCATGGAAACACCATATATTTT CASSSGQHGNTIYF TRBJ1-3 . TRBV6-6 .
TGTGCCTCGAAAGGGGGTGGGTTCACAGATACGCAGTATTTT CASKGGGFTDTQYF TRBJ2-3 . TRBV19 .
TGTGCCAGCAGCTTCCTAGGACACATCACCGGGGAGCTGTTTTTT CASSFLGHITGELFF TRBJ2-2 . TRBV7-9 .
TGTGCCAGCTCACCCCAGGGACTAGCGGTACCCCAAGAGACCCAGTACTTC CASSPQGLAVPQETQYF TRBJ2-5 TRBD2 TRBV18 .
TGTGCCAGCAGCCTCGGACCCCGGAACACTGAAGCTTTCTTT CASSLGPRNTEAFF TRBJ1-1 . TRBV2 .
TGCGCCAGCAGCCTCACACCCGGACAGAATAGCTACGAGCAGTACTTC CASSLTPGQNSYEQYF TRBJ2-7 . TRBV4-1 .
TGTGCCAGCACCCGAGAAGGAGCAACTAATGAAAAACTGTTTTTT CASTREGATNEKLFF TRBJ1-4 . TRBV2 .
TGTGCCAGCAGCGTACCCCGCACAACCTCAAATGAAAAACTGTTTTTT CASSVPRTTSNEKLFF TRBJ1-4 . TRBV9 .
TGTGCCAGCAGCGTAGAAGAAGGCAGTGGGGAGACCCAGTACTTC CASSVEEGSGETQYF TRBJ2-5 . TRBV9 .
TGTGCCAGCAGCAGAGACTTTGGGGATGTTTACACCTTC CASSRDFGDVYTF TRBJ1-2 . TRBV11-3 .
TGTGCCAGCAGCTTAGTGGGACAGGGGACAACCCAGCCCCAGCATTTT CASSLVGQGTTQPQHF TRBJ1-5 TRBD1 TRBV7-3 .
TGTGCCAGCAGCGTAGCTACACGGGGGGGTGAGCAGTTCTTC CASSVATRGGEQFF TRBJ2-1 TRBD2 TRBV9 .
TGTGCCAGCAGCCACAGGGGTTCACCCCTCCACTTT CASSHRGSPLHF TRBJ1-6 TRBD1 TRBV7-2 .
TGTGCCAGCAGCTTGCCGGGACTAGGTATCGAGACCCAGTACTTC CASSLPGLGIETQYF TRBJ2-5 TRBD2 TRBV5-4 .